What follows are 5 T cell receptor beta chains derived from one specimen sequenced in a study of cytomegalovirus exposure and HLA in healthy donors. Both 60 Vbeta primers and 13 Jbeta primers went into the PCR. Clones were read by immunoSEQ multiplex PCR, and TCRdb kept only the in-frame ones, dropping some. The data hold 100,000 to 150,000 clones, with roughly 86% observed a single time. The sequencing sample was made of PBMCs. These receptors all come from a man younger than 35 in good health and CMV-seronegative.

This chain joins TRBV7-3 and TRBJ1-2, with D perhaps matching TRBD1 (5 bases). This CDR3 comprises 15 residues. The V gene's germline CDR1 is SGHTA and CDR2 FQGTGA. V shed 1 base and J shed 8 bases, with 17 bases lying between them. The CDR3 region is CASSLRGREEGGYTF. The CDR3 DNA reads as TGTGCCAGCAGCTTAAGAGGCAGGGAAGAAGGAGGCTACACCTTC.

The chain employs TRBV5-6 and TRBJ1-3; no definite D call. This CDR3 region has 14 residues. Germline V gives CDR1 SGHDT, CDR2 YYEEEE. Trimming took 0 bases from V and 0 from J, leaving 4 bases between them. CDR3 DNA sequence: TGTGCCAGCAGCTTGGCAGTCTCTGGAAACACCATATATTTT. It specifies CASSLAVSGNTIYF.

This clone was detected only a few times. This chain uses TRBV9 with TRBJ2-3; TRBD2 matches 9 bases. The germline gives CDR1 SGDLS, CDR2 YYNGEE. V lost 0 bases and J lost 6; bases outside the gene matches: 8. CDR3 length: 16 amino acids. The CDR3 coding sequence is TGTGCCAGCAGCGTAGGTCCAGCGGGGGGTCCCGATACGCAGTATTTT. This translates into CASSVGPAGGPDTQYF.

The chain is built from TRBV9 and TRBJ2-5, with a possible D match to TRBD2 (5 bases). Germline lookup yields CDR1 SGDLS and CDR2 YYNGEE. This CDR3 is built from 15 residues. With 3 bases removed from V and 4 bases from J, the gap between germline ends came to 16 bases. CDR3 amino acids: CASSGPEVRAETQYF. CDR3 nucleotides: TGTGCCAGCAGCGGCCCGGAGGTACGGGCAGAGACCCAGTACTTC.

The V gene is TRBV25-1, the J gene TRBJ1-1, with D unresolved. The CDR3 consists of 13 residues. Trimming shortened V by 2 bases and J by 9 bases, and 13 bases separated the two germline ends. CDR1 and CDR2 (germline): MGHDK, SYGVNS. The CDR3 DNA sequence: TGTGCCAGCAGTGAAATGGCGGCGGTTAAAGCTTTCTTT. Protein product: CASSEMAAVKAFF. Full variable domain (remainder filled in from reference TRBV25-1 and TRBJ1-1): EADIYQTPRYLVIGTGKKITLECSQTMGHDKMYWYQQDPGMELHLIHYSYGVNSTEKGDLSSESTVSRIRTEHFPLTLESARPSHTSQYLCASSEMAAVKAFFGQGTRLTVV.